This is a list of T cell receptor beta chains from one sample in a study of Ad26.COV2.S vaccination and SARS-CoV-2 variants. TCRdb keeps only in-frame clones here, not all; method: immunoSEQ multiplex PCR. The sample yields around 250,000 clones, around 88% seen once. Sequences were derived from peripheral blood, sampled in a trial of Ad26.COV2.S vaccine versus placebo. All receptors come from a person aged 18-60 years who received the Ad26.COV2.S COVID-19 vaccine or a placebo. The CDR3 runs from the conserved cysteine through the conserved F or W. A D gene is named only where the DNA matches it firmly. Only part of the rows carry a size: once, few, many, or a class if the clone is expanded.

J gene | D gene | V gene | clone size | CDR3 DNA | CDR3 protein
TRBJ1-5 | TRBD1 | TRBV27 | NA | TGTGCCAGCAGCCGAGACAGGGTCTCTCAGCCCCAGCATTTT | CASSRDRVSQPQHF
TRBJ2-3 | NA | TRBV7-2 | NA | TGTGCCAGCAGCTTAGCGCATTCCACAGATACGCAGTATTTT | CASSLAHSTDTQYF
TRBJ2-5 | NA | TRBV6-1 | NA | TGTGCCAGCAGTGAAAAGGGAGAGACCCAGTACTTC | CASSEKGETQYF
TRBJ2-2 | NA | TRBV7-3 | once | TGTGCCAGCAGCCCGTCGACCGGGGAGCTGTTTTTT | CASSPSTGELFF
TRBJ2-2 | NA | TRBV23-1 | NA | TGCGCCAGCAGTCAGTGGGACTTTAACACCGGGGAGCTGTTTTTT | CASSQWDFNTGELFF
TRBJ2-1 | NA | TRBV5-8 | NA | TGTGCCAGCAGGCGGTATAGCGCTGGTGAGCAGTTCTTC | CASRRYSAGEQFF
TRBJ1-6 | NA | TRBV30 | once | TGTGCCTGGTTGAACGGGGCCTATAATTCACCCCTCCACTTT | CAWLNGAYNSPLHF
TRBJ2-1 | NA | TRBV5-1 | NA | TGCGCCAGCAGCTTGCGGGGCCTCTTTAATGAGCAGTTCTTC | CASSLRGLFNEQFF
TRBJ1-4 | NA | TRBV19 | NA | TGTGCCAGTAGTACAGGGTTGGGAGAGGAAAAACTGTTTTTT | CASSTGLGEEKLFF
TRBJ2-5 | TRBD1 | TRBV19 | NA | TGTGCCAGTAGTCTGGGACAGGCCCGAAGGGCAGAGACCCAGTACTTC | CASSLGQARRAETQYF
TRBJ1-4 | TRBD1 | TRBV4-2 | NA | TGTGCCAGCAGCCCCAAACGCGCGGGACAGTCCTTCCCCCATAATGAAAAACTGTTTTTT | CASSPKRAGQSFPHNEKLFF
TRBJ2-1 | NA | TRBV19 | NA | TGTGCCAGTAGTCACGGAGGCGACAATGAGCAGTTCTTC | CASSHGGDNEQFF
TRBJ2-1 | NA | TRBV6-5 | NA | TGTGCCAGCAAAGGGGGGGGTGGAGTGAATGAGCAGTTCTTC | CASKGGGGVNEQFF
TRBJ2-2 | TRBD2 | TRBV5-4 | NA | TGTGCCAGCAGCTCCGGGACTAGCGGGAGGGCCAGCTTCGGGGAGCTGTTTTTT | CASSSGTSGRASFGELFF
TRBJ1-5 | NA | TRBV2 | NA | TGTGCCAGCGAATTACAGCCCAATCAGCCCCAGCATTTT | CASELQPNQPQHF
TRBJ1-2 | NA | TRBV7-2 | NA | TGTGCCAGCAGCTTGGCAGTTCCTAACTATGGCTACACCTTC | CASSLAVPNYGYTF
TRBJ1-2 | NA | TRBV5-6 | NA | TGTGCCAGCAGCTTGGAGCGGGCAGGGAGTAACTATGGCTACACCTTC | CASSLERAGSNYGYTF
TRBJ1-4 | NA | TRBV19 | NA | TGTGCCAGTAGTAAGGGTTTGCAGGAAAAACTGTTTTTT | CASSKGLQEKLFF
TRBJ1-6 | TRBD1 | TRBV4-3 | NA | TGCGCCAGCAGCCAAGAGCTTAATCACGGGACAGCCAATAATTCACCCCTCCACTTT | CASSQELNHGTANNSPLHF
TRBJ2-1 | TRBD2 | TRBV4-1 | NA | TGCGCCAGCAGCCAATCACTAGCGGGAGTCGGGGAGCAGTTCTTC | CASSQSLAGVGEQFF
TRBJ2-2 | NA | TRBV10-3 | NA | TGTGCCATCAGTGATTACAGCTCCACCGGGGAGCTGTTTTTT | CAISDYSSTGELFF
TRBJ2-5 | NA | TRBV11-2 | NA | TGTGCCAGCAGCTTAGGCGGTCGGAGGCAAGAGACCCAGTACTTC | CASSLGGRRQETQYF
TRBJ2-7 | NA | TRBV5-5 | NA | TGTGCCAGCAGCTGGGACGGCTCCTACGAGCAGTACTTC | CASSWDGSYEQYF
TRBJ2-1 | NA | TRBV7-2 | NA | TGTGCCAGCGGAGGGGCAAGTTACAATGAGCAGTTCTTC | CASGGASYNEQFF
TRBJ1-1 | NA | TRBV7-9 | NA | TGTGCCAGCAGCCCACAGGGCCCCTTGAACACTGAAGCTTTCTTT | CASSPQGPLNTEAFF
TRBJ1-2 | TRBD1 | TRBV19 | NA | TGTGCCAGTAGCCCGACAGGGCTTTATGGCTACACCTTC | CASSPTGLYGYTF
TRBJ1-2 | TRBD1 | TRBV9 | NA | TGTGCCAGCAGCGAGGACCTTCGACAGGGGGTTGGCTATGGCTACACCTTC | CASSEDLRQGVGYGYTF
TRBJ1-1 | TRBD1 | TRBV7-2 | NA | TGTGCCAGCAGCTCTACAGGGGGCTCCTTGAACACTGAAGCTTTCTTT | CASSSTGGSLNTEAFF
TRBJ1-2 | NA | TRBV6-2/TRBV6-3 | NA | TGTGCCAGCAGTTTCTCGAGGGGGGCCGGAGGCTACACCTTC | CASSFSRGAGGYTF
TRBJ2-1 | NA | TRBV7-3 | NA | TGTGCCAGCAGCCCCTCAACATCACTAGGGGTGAAGGAGCAGTTCTTC | CASSPSTSLGVKEQFF
TRBJ2-3 | TRBD2 | TRBV6-2/TRBV6-3 | NA | TGTGCCAGCAGCAGTCGGGGGGGCGCTAGCACAGATACGCAGTATTTT | CASSSRGGASTDTQYF
TRBJ1-4 | NA | TRBV7-2 | NA | TGTGCCAGCAGCGCAGTCAATGAAAAACTGTTTTTT | CASSAVNEKLFF
TRBJ1-2 | NA | TRBV19 | few | TGTGCCAGTAGCGGTGGCTGGCTGGTCTTC | CASSGGWLVF
TRBJ1-2 | NA | TRBV10-3 | few | TGTGCCATCAGCTCCCCGGGGAGATATAACTATGGCTACACCTTC | CAISSPGRYNYGYTF
TRBJ2-4 | TRBD1 | TRBV7-3 | once | TGTGCCAGCAGGTTTCCAGGGGGAGCCAAAAACATTCAGTACTTC | CASRFPGGAKNIQYF
TRBJ2-5 | TRBD2 | TRBV18 | NA | TGTGCCAGCTCACCACAGGGAGGGACGGTCGGGGAGACCCAGTACTTC | CASSPQGGTVGETQYF
TRBJ1-1 | NA | TRBV18 | NA | TGTGCCAGCTCACCACAGGGGACGAACACTGAAGCTTTCTTT | CASSPQGTNTEAFF
TRBJ1-5 | NA | TRBV2 | few | TGTGCCAGCAGTGAAGTCCGGACGGGACTTCAGCCCCAGCATTTT | CASSEVRTGLQPQHF
TRBJ2-5 | NA | TRBV7-9 | NA | TGTGCCAGCAGCTTAGCGCGGGCCGGGAGCGACCTTCTCCAAGAGACCCAGTACTTC | CASSLARAGSDLLQETQYF
TRBJ2-3 | NA | TRBV5-4 | NA | TGTGCCAGCAGCTTAGCGGTTTCTAGCACAGATACGCAGTATTTT | CASSLAVSSTDTQYF
TRBJ2-3 | NA | TRBV7-8 | NA | TGTGCCAGCAGCCTTCAATATGACACAGATACGCAGTATTTT | CASSLQYDTDTQYF
TRBJ2-7 | NA | TRBV4-1 | NA | TGCGCCAGCAGCCAAGAGTCGGGCTACGAGCAGTACTTC | CASSQESGYEQYF
TRBJ2-3 | NA | TRBV5-6 | once | TGTGCCAGCACCAGGGGACGGGGGGCCAAAACCTTGGACACGCAGTATTTT | CASTRGRGAKTLDTQYF
TRBJ2-5 | NA | TRBV6-6 | NA | TGTGCCAGCAGTTACACTGGCCCGGCCCCGACCCAGTACTTC | CASSYTGPAPTQYF
TRBJ2-2 | TRBD1 | TRBV25-1 | NA | TGTGCCAGCCGACAGGGGGCGACCGGGGAGCTGTTTTTT | CASRQGATGELFF
TRBJ2-7 | NA | TRBV4-2 | once | TGTGCCAGCAGCCAAGATCTAGGGAGCTCCTACGAGCAGTACTTC | CASSQDLGSSYEQYF
TRBJ2-2 | NA | TRBV9 | NA | TGTGCCAGCAGAACTAGTGAAGAAACCGGGGAGCTGTTTTTT | CASRTSEETGELFF
TRBJ2-3 | NA | TRBV5-4 | once | TGTGCCAGCAGCTTGGCGCGGGCCACAGATACGCAGTATTTT | CASSLARATDTQYF
TRBJ1-5 | NA | TRBV19 | NA | TGTGCCAGTAGTAAGGATCACAGCTCGGGCAATCAGCCCCAGCATTTT | CASSKDHSSGNQPQHF
TRBJ2-3 | NA | TRBV25-1 | NA | TGTGCCAGCAGTGAATGGGGGGATACGCAGTATTTT | CASSEWGDTQYF